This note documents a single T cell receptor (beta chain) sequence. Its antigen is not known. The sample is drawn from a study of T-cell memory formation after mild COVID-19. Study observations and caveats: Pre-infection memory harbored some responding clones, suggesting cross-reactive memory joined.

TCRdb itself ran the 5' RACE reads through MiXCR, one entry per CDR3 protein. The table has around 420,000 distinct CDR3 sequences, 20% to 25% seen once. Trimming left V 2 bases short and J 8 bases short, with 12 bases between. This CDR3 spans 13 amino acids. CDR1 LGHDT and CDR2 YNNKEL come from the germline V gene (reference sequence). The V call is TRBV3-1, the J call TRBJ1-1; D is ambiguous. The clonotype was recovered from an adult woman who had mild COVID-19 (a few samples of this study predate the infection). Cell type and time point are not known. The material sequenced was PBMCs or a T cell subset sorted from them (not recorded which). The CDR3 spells CASSQRSGKEAFF. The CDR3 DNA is TGTGCCAGCAGCCAACGGTCCGGCAAGGAAGCTTTCTTT.